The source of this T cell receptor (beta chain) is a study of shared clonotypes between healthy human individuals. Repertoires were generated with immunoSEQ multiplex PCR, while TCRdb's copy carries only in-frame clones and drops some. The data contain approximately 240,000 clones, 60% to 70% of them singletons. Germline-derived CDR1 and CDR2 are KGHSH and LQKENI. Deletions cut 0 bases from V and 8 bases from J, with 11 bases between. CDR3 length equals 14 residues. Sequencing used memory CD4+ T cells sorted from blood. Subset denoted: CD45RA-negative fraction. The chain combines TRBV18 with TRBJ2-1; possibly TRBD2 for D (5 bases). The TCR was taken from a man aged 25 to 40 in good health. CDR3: CASSPPASRDEQFF. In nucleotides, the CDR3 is TGTGCCAGCTCACCACCGGCTAGCCGCGATGAGCAGTTCTTC.